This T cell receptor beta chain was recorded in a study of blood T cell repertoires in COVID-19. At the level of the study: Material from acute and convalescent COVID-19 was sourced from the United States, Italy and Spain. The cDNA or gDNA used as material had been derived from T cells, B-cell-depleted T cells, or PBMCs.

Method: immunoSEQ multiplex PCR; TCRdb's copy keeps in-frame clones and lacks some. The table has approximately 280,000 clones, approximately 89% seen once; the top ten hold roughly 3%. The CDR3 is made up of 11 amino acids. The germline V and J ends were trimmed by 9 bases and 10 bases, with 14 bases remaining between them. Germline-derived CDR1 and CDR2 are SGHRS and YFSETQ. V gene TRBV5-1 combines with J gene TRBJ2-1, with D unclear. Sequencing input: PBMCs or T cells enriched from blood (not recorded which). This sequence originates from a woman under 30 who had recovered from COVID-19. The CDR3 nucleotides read TGCGCCACGGGTCTAGGTAACGAGCAGTTCTTC. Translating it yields CATGLGNEQFF.